This T cell receptor (beta chain) was identified in a study of T cell changes during pregnancy in multiple sclerosis. Germline V CDR1 and CDR2: KGHSH, LQKENI. V shed 0 bases and J 8 bases; nucleotides not matched to a gene: 2. The CDR3 is 15 residues long. Repertoires were generated with immunoSEQ multiplex PCR, while TCRdb's copy carries only in-frame clones and drops some. The sample lists approximately 44,000 clones, over 80% seen once, with approximately 0.7% in the top ten. The sequencing used CD4+ T cells from peripheral blood mononuclear cells, collected before pregnancy. The sequence was obtained from a female donor with multiple sclerosis, enrolled in a pregnancy study. V usage is TRBV18 and J usage is TRBJ1-4; 11 bases are a match to TRBD1. CDR3 protein: CASSPPGQGGEKLFF. DNA for the CDR3: TGTGCCAGCTCACCACCGGGACAGGGGGGCGAAAAACTGTTTTTT. The variable domain in full, with the rest retrieved from reference TRBV18 and TRBJ1-4, is NAGVMQNPRHLVRRRGQEARLRCSPMKGHSHVYWYRQLPEEGLKFMVYLQKENIIDESGMPKERFSAEFPKEGPSILRIQQVVRGDSAAYFCASSPPGQGGEKLFFGSGTQLSVL.